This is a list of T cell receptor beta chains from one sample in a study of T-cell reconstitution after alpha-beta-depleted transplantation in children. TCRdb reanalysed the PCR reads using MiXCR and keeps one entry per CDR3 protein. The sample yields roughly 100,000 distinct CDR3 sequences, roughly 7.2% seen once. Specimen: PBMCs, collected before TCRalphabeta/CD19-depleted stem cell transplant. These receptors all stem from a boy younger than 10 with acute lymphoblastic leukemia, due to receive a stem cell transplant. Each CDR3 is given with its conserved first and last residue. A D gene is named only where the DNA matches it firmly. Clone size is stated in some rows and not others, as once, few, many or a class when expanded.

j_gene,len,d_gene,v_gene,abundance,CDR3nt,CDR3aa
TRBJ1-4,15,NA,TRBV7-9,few,TGTGCCAGCAGCCGCAACAGAGGGGGAAATGAAAAACTGTTTTTT,CASSRNRGGNEKLFF
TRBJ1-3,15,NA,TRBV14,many,TGTGCCAGCAGCCATGTCAGCTCCTCTGGAAACACCATATATTTT,CASSHVSSSGNTIYF
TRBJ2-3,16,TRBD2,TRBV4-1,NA,TGCGCCAGCAGCCAAGTACTAGCGGGGGGTTCAGATACGCAGTATTTT,CASSQVLAGGSDTQYF
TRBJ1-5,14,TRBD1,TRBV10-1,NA,TGCGCCAGCCCCGGGCAGGGGGCTAATCAGCCCCAGCATTTT,CASPGQGANQPQHF
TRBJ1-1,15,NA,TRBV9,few,TGTGCCAGCAGCGTCAATAGGGTGGTGAACACTGAAGCTTTCTTT,CASSVNRVVNTEAFF
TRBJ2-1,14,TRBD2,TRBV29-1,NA,TGCAGCGTTTACCGGGGGGGAGGGTACAATGAGCAGTTCTTC,CSVYRGGGYNEQFF
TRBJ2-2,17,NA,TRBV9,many,TGTGCCAGCAGCGTTGCGGCAGGACAGAGTTACACCGGGGAGCTGTTTTTT,CASSVAAGQSYTGELFF
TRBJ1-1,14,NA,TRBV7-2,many,TGTGCCAGCAGCTTAGGGGGGTGGGGGGCTGAAGCTTTCTTT,CASSLGGWGAEAFF
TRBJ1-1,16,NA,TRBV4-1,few,TGCGCCAGCAGCCTTTACTCTAGCGGAGTGAACACTGAAGCTTTCTTT,CASSLYSSGVNTEAFF
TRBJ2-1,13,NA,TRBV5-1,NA,TGCGCCAGCAGCTTCCCGCGGCTAAATGAGCAGTTCTTC,CASSFPRLNEQFF
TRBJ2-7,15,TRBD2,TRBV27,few,TGTGCCAACTGCCCAAGCGGGGAAAGCTCCTACGAGCAGTACTTC,CANCPSGESSYEQYF
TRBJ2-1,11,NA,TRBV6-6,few,TGTGCCAGCAGTTACCACAATGAGCAGTTCTTC,CASSYHNEQFF
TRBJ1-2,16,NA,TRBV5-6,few,TGTGCCAGCAGCTTGGGGCCATTGGGGGCCGGGTATGGCTACACCTTC,CASSLGPLGAGYGYTF
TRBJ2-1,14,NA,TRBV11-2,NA,TGTGCCAGCTTAGATGTCTCCTCCTACAATGAGCAGTTCTTC,CASLDVSSYNEQFF
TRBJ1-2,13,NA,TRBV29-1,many,TGCAGCGTTGTAACACAGGTCTTAGATGGCTACACCTTC,CSVVTQVLDGYTF
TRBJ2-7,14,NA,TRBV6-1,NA,TGTGCCAGCAGTGAAGTCCGGGACTCCTACGAGCAGTACTTC,CASSEVRDSYEQYF
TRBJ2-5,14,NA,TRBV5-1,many,TGCGCCAGCAGCATCGGGACGGCCAAAGAGACCCAGTACTTC,CASSIGTAKETQYF
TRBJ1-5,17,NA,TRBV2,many,TGTGCCAGCAGTGAATCCCGGGACGGTATTGGCAATCAGCCCCAGCATTTT,CASSESRDGIGNQPQHF
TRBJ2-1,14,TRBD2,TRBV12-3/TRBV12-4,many,TGTGCCAGCAGTCCCGTAGCGGGGGCGAATGAGCAGTTCTTC,CASSPVAGANEQFF
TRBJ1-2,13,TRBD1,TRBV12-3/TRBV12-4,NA,TGTGCCAGCAGTTCGGGACAGCTCTATGGCTACACCTTC,CASSSGQLYGYTF
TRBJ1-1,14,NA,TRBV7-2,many,TGTGCCAGCAGCTTAGGGGGGACGAACACTGAAGCTTTCTTT,CASSLGGTNTEAFF
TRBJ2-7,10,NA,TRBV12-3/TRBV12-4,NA,TGTGCCAGTCTCCTCTACGAGCAGTACTTC,CASLLYEQYF
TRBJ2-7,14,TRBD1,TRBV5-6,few,TGTGCCAGCAGCCTGGACAGGGGAACCTACGAGCAGTACTTC,CASSLDRGTYEQYF
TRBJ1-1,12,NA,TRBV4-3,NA,TGCGCCAGCAGCCAAGATTCCCGGGAAGCTTTCTTT,CASSQDSREAFF
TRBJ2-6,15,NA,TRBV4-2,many,TGTGCCAGCAGCCAAGCCGGCTCTGGGGCCAACGTCCTGACTTTC,CASSQAGSGANVLTF
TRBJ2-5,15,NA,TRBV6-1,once,TGTGCCAGCAGCAACAACAGGGGCGGGGGAGAGACCCAGTACTTC,CASSNNRGGGETQYF
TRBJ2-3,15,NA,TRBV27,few,TGTGCCAGCAGTCCGTCCCTGGGTCGTACAGATACGCAGTATTTT,CASSPSLGRTDTQYF
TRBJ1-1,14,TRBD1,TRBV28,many,TGTGCCAGCAGTCCGGGACAGAGTAACACTGAAGCTTTCTTT,CASSPGQSNTEAFF
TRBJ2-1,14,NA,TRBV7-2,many,TGTGCCAGCACCGAAGGTGGGCTCGCTAATGAGCAGTTCTTC,CASTEGGLANEQFF
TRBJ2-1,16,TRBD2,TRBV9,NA,TGTGCCAGCACCCGTTGGGGACTAGCGGATAACAATGAGCAGTTCTTC,CASTRWGLADNNEQFF
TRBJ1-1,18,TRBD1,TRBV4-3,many,TGCGCCAGCAGCCAATACCCCCCTGGGACAGCCCTTAGTACTGAAGCTTTCTTT,CASSQYPPGTALSTEAFF
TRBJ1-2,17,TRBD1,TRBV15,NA,TGTGCCACCAGCTACGACACACGTGACAGGGATGCGGATGGCTACACCTTC,CATSYDTRDRDADGYTF
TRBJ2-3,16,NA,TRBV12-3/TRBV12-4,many,TGCGCCAGCAGTTTCTGGGCAGATCCTAGCACAGATACGCAGTATTTT,CASSFWADPSTDTQYF
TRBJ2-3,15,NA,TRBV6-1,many,TGTGCCAGCAGTGAGGAGGTGGGAGGTTCAGATACGCAGTATTTT,CASSEEVGGSDTQYF
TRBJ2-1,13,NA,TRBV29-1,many,TGCAGCGCCGGAGGGGACTCCTACAATGAGCAGTTCTTC,CSAGGDSYNEQFF
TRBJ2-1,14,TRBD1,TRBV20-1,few,TGCAGTGCTACTAGACAGGGGGGGGCCAATGAGCAGTTCTTC,CSATRQGGANEQFF
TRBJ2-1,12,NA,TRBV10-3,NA,TGTGCCATCGCTAGACAGAACAATGAGCAGTTCTTC,CAIARQNNEQFF
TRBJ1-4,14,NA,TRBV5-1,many,TGCGCCAGCAGCTCGGGCAGGAATAATGAAAAACTGTTTTTT,CASSSGRNNEKLFF
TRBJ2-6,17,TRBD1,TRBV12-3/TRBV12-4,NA,TGTGCCAGCAGTTCTGACAGGGGGCTGGCTGGGGCCAACGTCCTGACTTTC,CASSSDRGLAGANVLTF
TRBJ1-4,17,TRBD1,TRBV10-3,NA,TGTGCCATCGGCGGGGGTTTGACAGGGGGGAACCATGAAAAACTGTTTTTT,CAIGGGLTGGNHEKLFF
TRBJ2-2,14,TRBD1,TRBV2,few,TGTGCCAGCAGGGGACAGGGGGTAGTATGGGAGCTGTTTTTT,CASRGQGVVWELFF
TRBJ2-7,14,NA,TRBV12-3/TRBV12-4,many,TGTGCCAGCAGCCGCAACCCCCTAACATACGAGCAGTACTTC,CASSRNPLTYEQYF
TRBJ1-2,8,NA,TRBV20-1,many,TGCAGTGCTCATGGCTACACCTTC,CSAHGYTF
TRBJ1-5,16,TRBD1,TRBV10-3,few,TGTGCCATCAGTGAGTCGACAGGGGGCCGGATTCAGCCCCAGCATTTT,CAISESTGGRIQPQHF
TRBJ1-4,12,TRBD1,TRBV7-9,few,TGTGCCACCCAAGGACAGGGAGGAAAACTGTTTTTT,CATQGQGGKLFF
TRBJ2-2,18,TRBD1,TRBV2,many,TGTGCCAGCAGAAAGACCCTGGGACAGGGACTTGACACCGGGGAGCTGTTTTTT,CASRKTLGQGLDTGELFF
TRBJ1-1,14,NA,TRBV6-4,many,TGTGCCAGCAGTGACTCAGGAGGGACGTCTGAAGCTTTCTTT,CASSDSGGTSEAFF
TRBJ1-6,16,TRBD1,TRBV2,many,TGTGCCAGCTGGCCTTGGGACAGGGTGTATAATTCACCCCTCCACTTT,CASWPWDRVYNSPLHF
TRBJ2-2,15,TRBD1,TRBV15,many,TGTGCCACCCTGCCGGGACAGGGTCTCACCGGGGAGCTGTTTTTT,CATLPGQGLTGELFF
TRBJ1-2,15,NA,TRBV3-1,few,TGTGCCAGCAGCCCTACGCGGGACCTGAACTATGGCTACACCTTC,CASSPTRDLNYGYTF
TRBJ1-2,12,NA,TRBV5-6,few,TGTGCCAGCAGCTTGGATCCGGCCGGCTACACCTTC,CASSLDPAGYTF
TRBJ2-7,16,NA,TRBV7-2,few,TGTGCCAGCAGCTTAGCGCAACAGTCATCGACTTACGAGCAGTACTTC,CASSLAQQSSTYEQYF
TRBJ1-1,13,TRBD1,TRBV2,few,TGTGCCAGCAGTGGGGACAGAGGAACTGAAGCTTTCTTT,CASSGDRGTEAFF
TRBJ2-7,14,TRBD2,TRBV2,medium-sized,TGTGCCAGCACCGGGACTAGCGGGGCGTACGAGCAGTACTTC,CASTGTSGAYEQYF
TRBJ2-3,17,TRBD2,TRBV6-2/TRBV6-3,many,TGTGCCAGCAGTTACTCGCGCGAACTAGCGGACACAGATACGCAGTATTTT,CASSYSRELADTDTQYF